This T cell receptor beta chain was recorded in a study of T cells in localized non-small cell lung cancer. This CDR3 is 13 amino acids long. V lost 2 bases and J 1 base, leaving 6 bases between the germline ends. Germline V CDR1 and CDR2: SGDLS, YYNGEE. TCRdb's copy holds only in-frame clones and misses some; the assay was immunoSEQ multiplex PCR. The table has 100,000 to 150,000 clones, roughly 90% seen once. Study-wide findings and caveats: Uninvolved neighboring lung showed the greatest T cell clonality, exceeding tumor. Adjacent lung had a median around 60 of the 100 largest tumor clones. Investigators sequenced only a single tumor region, leaving heterogeneity possible. Longer overall survival was seen with higher T cell density measured in blood.

Comment on this clone: The target antigen is unknown.

This TCR came from a female donor aged 60 or older with stage I lung adenocarcinoma. The input for sequencing was peripheral blood, taken before any cancer treatment. This chain links TRBV9 with TRBJ2-5, with D uncertain. The CDR3 protein is CASSVESQETQYF. The DNA of the CDR3 is TGTGCCAGCAGCGTCGAGTCCCAAGAGACCCAGTACTTC. Variable domain in full (rest from reference TRBV9 and TRBJ2-5): DSGVTQTPKHLITATGQRVTLRCSPRSGDLSVYWYQQSLDQGLQFLIQYYNGEERAKGNILERFSAQQFPDLHSELNLSSLELGDSALYFCASSVESQETQYFGPGTRLLVL.